Listed below are T cell receptor beta chains from one sample, sequenced in a study of T cell responses to AZD1222 COVID-19 vaccine. The repertoire was sequenced with immunoSEQ multiplex PCR; TCRdb's copy has only in-frame clones and lacks some. The sample has about 130,000 clones; 90% to 95% are singletons. Sequences were derived from peripheral blood, sampled on day 0 of AZD1222 vaccination. All receptors come from an adult in good health. Both conserved end residues are part of each CDR3. Fields, in order: clone size, J gene, V gene, D gene, CDR3 DNA, CDR3 protein. D genes are given only for firm matches. Size is omitted from some rows. Given values are once, few, many or a class for expanded clones.

>NA|TRBJ1-5|TRBV27|NA
TGTGCCAGTTCTCCCGGCGGATATAGCAATCAGCCCCAGCATTTT
CASSPGGYSNQPQHF
>NA|TRBJ2-3|TRBV2|NA
TGTGCCAGCAGCCAACCCCTTACTAGTACAGATACGCAGTATTTT
CASSQPLTSTDTQYF
>NA|TRBJ1-1|TRBV5-1|NA
TGCGCCAGCAGCCAGGCAAGGAGCAACACTGAAGCTTTCTTT
CASSQARSNTEAFF
>NA|TRBJ2-7|TRBV11-2|NA
TGTGCCAGCAGCTCGGGAGACAGCCCGCATCTTTACGAGCAGTACTTC
CASSSGDSPHLYEQYF
>NA|TRBJ2-6|TRBV11-2|NA
TGTGCCAGCAGCTTAGTCGGGGTGATGGGTCTAGGGGCCAACGTCCTGACTTTC
CASSLVGVMGLGANVLTF
>NA|TRBJ2-7|TRBV27|NA
TGTGCCAGCAGTTCCCCGGTCGTCAGGGGGGGCTCCGAGCAGTACTTC
CASSSPVVRGGSEQYF
>NA|TRBJ1-1|TRBV28|NA
TGTGCCAGCAGTTTAGTGAGATCTGGAGCTTTCTTT
CASSLVRSGAFF
>NA|TRBJ2-7|TRBV11-2|NA
TGTGCCAGCAGCTTGGGAGGCAGCTACGAGCAGTACTTC
CASSLGGSYEQYF
>once|TRBJ1-1|TRBV5-6|NA
TGTGCCAGCAGCCTGGACGGATTGAACACTGAAGCTTTCTTT
CASSLDGLNTEAFF
>few|TRBJ2-7|TRBV30|TRBD2
TGTGCCTGGATGGGACTAGCGGGGAGCCGAGAATACGAGCAGTACTTC
CAWMGLAGSREYEQYF
>NA|TRBJ2-2|TRBV5-6|NA
TGTGCCAGCAGCTTGGTTGGAGAACTGACCCCCGTCACCGGGGAGCTGTTTTTT
CASSLVGELTPVTGELFF
>NA|TRBJ2-7|TRBV7-8|NA
TGTGCCAGCAGCAAAGTGAGGTCTGGGGCATTCAGCTCCTACGAGCAGTACTTC
CASSKVRSGAFSSYEQYF
>once|TRBJ2-7|TRBV6-2/TRBV6-3|TRBD1
TGTGCCAGCAGCCAAACAGGGGGCGAGCAGTACTTC
CASSQTGGEQYF
>NA|TRBJ1-5|TRBV19|NA
TGTGCCAGTGGAATTGGTGTTCAGCCCCAGCATTTT
CASGIGVQPQHF
>once|TRBJ2-1|TRBV5-4|NA
TGTGCCAGCAGCTTTGGGACAATCTACAATGAGCAGTTCTTC
CASSFGTIYNEQFF
>NA|TRBJ2-7|TRBV15|TRBD2
TGTGCCACCAGCAGAGGTAGCGGGAGCTACGAGCAGTACTTC
CATSRGSGSYEQYF
>NA|TRBJ2-5|TRBV7-9|NA
TGTGCCAGCAGCTTAGGGGCACTACTACAAGAGACCCAGTACTTC
CASSLGALLQETQYF
>NA|TRBJ2-7|TRBV9|NA
TGTGCCAGCAGCGTAGCTTACGGCTCCTACGAGCAGTACTTC
CASSVAYGSYEQYF
>NA|TRBJ2-2|TRBV19|NA
TGTGCCAGTAGGGCGAGCGGGAACACCGGGGAGCTGTTTTTT
CASRASGNTGELFF
>NA|TRBJ1-1|TRBV18|NA
TGTGCCAGCTCACCGGGAGGGACCCCTGAAGCTTTCTTT
CASSPGGTPEAFF
>NA|TRBJ2-7|TRBV5-4|NA
TGTGCCAGCAGCCGGGACTCCATCTACGAGCAGTACTTC
CASSRDSIYEQYF
>NA|TRBJ1-2|TRBV25-1|NA
TGTGCCAGCAGTGTGGACTATGGCTACACCTTC
CASSVDYGYTF
>NA|TRBJ2-1|TRBV21-1|NA
TGTGCCAGCAGCAAAACCCCCTTTAGGTTCTTC
CASSKTPFRFF
>NA|TRBJ2-7|TRBV9|NA
TGTGCCAGCAGCTTCCACCCTATGGACGAGCAGTACTTC
CASSFHPMDEQYF
>NA|TRBJ2-7|TRBV5-1|NA
TGCGCCAGCAGCTTAGGGGCAGGGGAAAGTTACGAGCAGTACTTC
CASSLGAGESYEQYF
>NA|TRBJ2-1|TRBV4-2|TRBD2
TGTGCCAGCAGCCAAGATTTAGCGGGAGGGACTGGGAATGAGCAGTTCTTC
CASSQDLAGGTGNEQFF
>NA|TRBJ1-5|TRBV2|TRBD1
TGTGCCAGTTCTACTCCGGGACAGGGGGCCTATAGCAATCAGCCCCAGCATTTT
CASSTPGQGAYSNQPQHF
>NA|TRBJ1-3|TRBV9|NA
TGTGCCAGCAGCGTGTCAGGGGATACTGGAAACACCATATATTTT
CASSVSGDTGNTIYF
>NA|TRBJ1-1|TRBV2|TRBD1
TGTGCCAGCAGTGAAGCGCCAGCCGGGACAGGAGGGAAGTGTCACTTT
CASSEAPAGTGGKCHF
>NA|TRBJ1-5|TRBV3-1/TRBV3-2|NA
TGTGCCAGCAGCCAAGATACAGGAAGAAATCAGCCCCAGCATTTT
CASSQDTGRNQPQHF
>NA|TRBJ1-4|TRBV2|NA
TGTGCCAGCAGTGAAGGGGGAAAAAGTGAAAAACTGTTTTTT
CASSEGGKSEKLFF
>once|TRBJ2-7|TRBV19|NA
TGTGCCAGTAGCCCCGGACCGAGAAGCTCCTACGAGCAGTACTTC
CASSPGPRSSYEQYF
>few|TRBJ2-1|TRBV2|NA
TGTGCCGGAACTAATCACCCGTACGGTGAGCAGTTCTTC
CAGTNHPYGEQFF
>NA|TRBJ1-2|TRBV7-2|NA
TGTGCCAGCAGCTTAGTGGCAGGGCCCCTCAGCGGCTACACCTTC
CASSLVAGPLSGYTF
>NA|TRBJ2-1|TRBV9|TRBD2
TGTGCCAGCAGCGTCGGGGGGAGTGAGCAGTTCTTC
CASSVGGSEQFF
>NA|TRBJ2-7|TRBV27|NA
TGTGCCAGCAGTACCTCCTACGAGCAGTACTTC
CASSTSYEQYF
>NA|TRBJ1-2|TRBV24-1|NA
TGTGCCACCCGTACAGGGAGTTGGGTCTATGGCTACACCTTC
CATRTGSWVYGYTF
>NA|TRBJ2-7|TRBV2|NA
TGTGCCAGCCTTGCTAGCGAAACCTACGAGCAGTACTTC
CASLASETYEQYF
>NA|TRBJ1-2|TRBV7-9|NA
TGTGCCAGCAGCCAGGGAGATTTCTATGGCTACACCTTC
CASSQGDFYGYTF
>NA|TRBJ1-1|TRBV6-2/TRBV6-3|TRBD1
TGTGCCAGCAGTTACTCGACAGGGTATGTAATGAACACTGAAGCTTTCTTT
CASSYSTGYVMNTEAFF
>NA|TRBJ2-7|TRBV18|TRBD2
TGTGCCAGCTCACCGCGCGGGAGCTCCTACGAGCAGTACTTC
CASSPRGSSYEQYF
>NA|TRBJ2-7|TRBV2|NA
TGTGCCAGCAGTCCGACCTACGAGCAGTACTTC
CASSPTYEQYF
>NA|TRBJ1-3|TRBV4-2|TRBD1
TGTGCCAGCAGCATTACGGACAGGGAGGACACCATATATTTT
CASSITDREDTIYF
>NA|TRBJ1-2|TRBV6-5|NA
TGTGCCAGCAGGAGGGACCGTTATGGCTACACCTTC
CASRRDRYGYTF
>NA|TRBJ1-5|TRBV7-6|NA
TGTGCCAGCAGCCCCGGGACACAAAGCAATCAGCCCCAGCATTTT
CASSPGTQSNQPQHF
>few|TRBJ2-7|TRBV5-5|NA
TGTGCCAGCAGCTTGGCGGGCCTCGACAAGCGGAACGAGCAGTACTTC
CASSLAGLDKRNEQYF
>once|TRBJ2-3|TRBV29-1|TRBD2
TGCAGCGTTGTGGGCGGGAGGGGGTCAGCAGATACGCAGTATTTT
CSVVGGRGSADTQYF
>NA|TRBJ2-1|TRBV4-3|TRBD2
TGCGCCAGCAGCCAAGAAGGACTAGCGGGAGGTAGATACAATGAGCAGTTCTTC
CASSQEGLAGGRYNEQFF
>NA|TRBJ1-5|TRBV30|TRBD1
TGTGCCTGGACCCGAGGGGGCGCCGGGGGGCCCCAGCATTTT
CAWTRGGAGGPQHF
>once|TRBJ2-7|TRBV12-3/TRBV12-4|NA
TGTGCCAGCAGTTGGGGGTCCACCTACGAGCAGTACTTC
CASSWGSTYEQYF
>once|TRBJ2-7|TRBV11-3|NA
TGTGCCAGCAGCTTAACCCCAGCCTACGAGCAGTACTTC
CASSLTPAYEQYF
>few|TRBJ1-2|TRBV18|TRBD1
TGTGCCAGCTCACCACCGGGGACAGCGGCCGACTACACCTTC
CASSPPGTAADYTF
>NA|TRBJ2-7|TRBV6-5|NA
TGTGCCAGCAGTTACGGCCGAAACTCCTACGAGCAGTACTTC
CASSYGRNSYEQYF
>few|TRBJ2-1|TRBV2|NA
TGTGCCAGCAGGGGAGACGGGTACAATGAGCAGTTCTTC
CASRGDGYNEQFF
>NA|TRBJ2-7|TRBV9|NA
TGTGCCAGCAGCGCAGGGAGCGCCGGGACACTGGATTACGAGCAGTACTTC
CASSAGSAGTLDYEQYF
>NA|TRBJ2-7|TRBV5-1|TRBD2
TGCGCCAGCAGCTTGGGCGGGAGCGGTACCTACGAGCAGTACTTC
CASSLGGSGTYEQYF